This T cell receptor beta chain was retrieved from a study of blood T cell repertoires in COVID-19. This clone appeared once. CDR1 is MRHNA, CDR2 SNTAGT, per germline. The CDR3 length is 15 residues. V was shortened by 3 bases and J by 4 bases, with 14 bases between the two germline ends. Here immunoSEQ multiplex PCR was the method, and the copy in TCRdb shows in-frame clones only, minus some. The sample yields over 150,000 clones, roughly 90% seen once. Sequenced: PBMCs or T cells enriched from blood (not recorded which). The chain has TRBV6-4 and TRBJ2-3; maybe TRBD2 (6 bases). This sequence was found in a woman aged 50 to 60 who had recovered from COVID-19. The CDR3 loop reads CASSENAGSADTQYF. CDR3 sequence (DNA): TGTGCCAGCAGTGAAAATGCGGGGAGCGCAGATACGCAGTATTTT.